Following are 29 T cell receptor beta chains from one sample sequenced in a study of CD8 T cells in ankylosing spondylitis. Regarding the study as a whole: The study identified a TCR beta motif of 7 or 8 highly homologous variants that appeared characteristic of ankylosing spondylitis blood.

The antigens of these receptors remain unknown. TCRdb used MiXCR to reprocess the 5' RACE reads, holding one entry per CDR3 protein. The profile shows hundreds of thousands of distinct CDR3 sequences, approximately 17% of them singletons. The sequenced sample consisted of blood, either unsorted or a sorted T cell fraction (not recorded which). These receptors all stem from a male donor with ankylosing spondylitis.

This clonotype was counted ten times or more. The J gene is TRBJ1-2, the V gene TRBV12-3 or TRBV12-4; TRBD1 matches 8 bases. The CDR3 runs 15 residues. V gave up 5 bases and J gave up 2 bases; unmatched junction bases: 7. In DNA form, the CDR3 reads TGTGCCAGCAGTGGCACAGGGGGGGGAAACTATGGCTACACCTTC. Protein: CASSGTGGGNYGYTF.

Only a few counts were recorded for this clonotype. This sequence joins TRBV20-1 and TRBJ2-4; TRBD2 matches at 9 bases. The CDR3 is 14 residues long. Germline assignment: CDR1 DFQATT and CDR2 SNEGSKA (reference sequence). V lost 6 bases to trimming and J lost 8 bases; unmatched junction nucleotides: 11. This CDR3 reads CSAMGLAGTDIQYF. CDR3 DNA: TGCAGTGCAATGGGACTAGCTGGGACCGACATTCAGTACTTC.

This clonotype was picked up a small number of times. The chain uses TRBV12-3 or TRBV12-4 and TRBJ1-5; 12 bases align to TRBD1. The CDR3 runs 17 residues. The V and J ends lost 5 bases and 3 bases, in that order; junction bases with no gene match: 8. The CDR3 here is CASSRMGQGANNQPQHF. In DNA form, the CDR3 reads TGTGCCAGCAGTAGAATGGGACAGGGGGCAAACAATCAGCCCCAGCATTTT.

The chain links TRBV6-1 to TRBJ2-5, with D possibly TRBD1 on 6 matching bases. CDR1 and CDR2 from the germline V gene are MNHNS and SASEGT. V lost 5 bases, J lost 5 bases, and 12 bases lay in between. This CDR3 contains 13 residues. The DNA for the CDR3 is TGTGCCAGCAGTAGACAGGTCCGTGAGACCCAGTACTTC. Translation gives CASSRQVRETQYF.

V usage is TRBV7-3 and J usage is TRBJ2-1; D might be TRBD1 or TRBD2, each matching 6 bases. Germline V gene sequence: CDR1 SGHTA, CDR2 FQGTGA. The CDR3 runs 15 residues. With 0 bases removed from V and 4 bases from J, the gap between germline ends came to 10 bases. The CDR3 sequence is CASSLTRGPYNEQFF. As DNA, the CDR3 is TGTGCCAGCAGCTTAACTCGGGGGCCTTACAATGAGCAGTTCTTC.

This clonotype turned up a few times. J is TRBJ2-1 and V is TRBV5-1; D possibly matches TRBD1 or TRBD2 (5 bases each). Germline CDR1 reads SGHRS; CDR2 reads YFSETQ. Trimming removed 0 bases from V and 6 bases from J, with 13 bases in between. The CDR3 is made up of 15 amino acids. The CDR3 reads CASSLGQGRGNEQFF. In nucleotides, the CDR3 is TGCGCCAGCAGCTTGGGTCAGGGCCGGGGCAATGAGCAGTTCTTC.

This chain links TRBV30 with TRBJ1-2; maybe TRBD1 (5 bases). Germline V gene data show CDR1 as GTSNPN and CDR2 as SVGIG (reference sequence). There are 14 residues in the CDR3. Trimming cost V 4 bases and J 7 bases, with 19 bases left between them. CDR3 loop: CAWTEGTQGGGYTF. The CDR3 DNA sequence: TGTGCCTGGACCGAAGGGACCCAAGGTGGTGGCTACACCTTC.

This clonotype was seen a handful of times. This chain uses TRBV12-3 or TRBV12-4 with TRBJ1-2; TRBD1 might be the D (6 bases). The CDR3 sequence is 15 residues long. The germline V and J ends were trimmed by 0 bases and 5 bases, with 13 bases remaining between them. The CDR3 region has the DNA TGTGCCAGCAGTTTAGCGAACAGGGTAGAGTATGGCTACACCTTC. Translated, it gives CASSLANRVEYGYTF.

The sample holds many counts of this clonotype. The genes are TRBV7-2 and TRBJ2-1, with 10 bases lining up with TRBD2. The CDR3 has 15 amino acids. The V gene's germline CDR1 is SGHTA and CDR2 FQGNSA. J was trimmed by 4 bases and V by 4 bases; bases with no gene match: 4. CDR3 DNA sequence: TGTGCCAGCAGCTCCCAGCGGGGGGGATACAATGAGCAGTTCTTC. This encodes CASSSQRGGYNEQFF.

There are many counts of this clonotype. The chain couples TRBV29-1 to TRBJ1-1; 10 positions agree with TRBD1. The germline gives CDR1 SQVTM, CDR2 ANQGSEA. V shed 7 bases and J 4 bases; nucleotides not matched to a gene: 9. This CDR3 spans 14 amino acids. CDR3 loop: CSATLTGGLTEAFF. In DNA form, the CDR3 reads TGCAGCGCCACCCTGACAGGGGGCCTCACTGAAGCTTTCTTT.

This clonotype was picked up a small number of times. The V gene is TRBV2, the J gene TRBJ2-1; D remains unclear. This CDR3 is built from 11 residues. Germline-derived CDR1 and CDR2 are SNHLY and FYNNEI. Trimming pared 8 bases from V and 4 bases from J, leaving 6 bases between. The CDR3 protein is CASADYNEQFF. CDR3 DNA: TGTGCCAGCGCAGATTACAATGAGCAGTTCTTC.

This chain joins TRBV7-9 and TRBJ2-7, with D perhaps assigned TRBD1 or TRBD2 (6 bases each). V shed 8 bases and J shed 3 bases, with 14 bases lying between them. This CDR3 contains 13 residues. Germline CDR1 reads SEHNR; CDR2 reads FQNEAQ (reference sequence). CDR3 in amino acids: CASSTGGNYEQYF. As DNA, the CDR3 is TGTGCCAGCTCAACCGGGGGCAACTACGAGCAGTACTTC.

V and J are TRBV20-1 and TRBJ2-5; 15 nucleotides line up with TRBD2. Germline values: CDR1 DFQATT, CDR2 SNEGSKA (reference sequence). The CDR3 extends over 18 amino acids. The J segment lost 5 bases and the V segment lost 5 bases, leaving 15 bases of the junction unmatched. In nucleotides, the CDR3 is TGCAGTGCTGGACTAGCGGGAGGGCGATCGTGGGCTTTGGAGACCCAGTACTTC. It encodes CSAGLAGGRSWALETQYF.

This clonotype was seen ten or more times. The rearrangement joins TRBV5-1 to TRBJ2-1; TRBD1 is a possible D gene (6 bases). V lost 2 bases, J lost 0 bases, and 15 bases lay in between. The CDR3 extends over 17 amino acids. The germline CDR1 and CDR2 sequences are SGHRS and YFSETQ. The CDR3 DNA reads TGCGCCAGCAGCTTCGAACAGGGATGGAGCTCCTACAATGAGCAGTTCTTC. Encoded protein: CASSFEQGWSSYNEQFF.

The V and J genes are TRBV7-8 and TRBJ1-3; the D gene is possibly TRBD1 (5 bases). V dropped 5 bases and J dropped 0 bases, with 14 bases sitting between them. The CDR3 extends over 16 amino acids. In germline, CDR1 is SGHVS, CDR2 FQNEAQ. CDR3 amino acids: CASSPGTSTSGNTIYF. CDR3 nucleotide sequence: TGTGCCAGCAGCCCGGGGACTTCCACCTCTGGAAACACCATATATTTT.

This clonotype was found a few times. This chain joins TRBV2 and TRBJ1-3; D ambiguous. V shed 3 bases and J shed 3 bases, with 9 bases lying between them. Germline assignment: CDR1 SNHLY and CDR2 FYNNEI. The CDR3 contains 14 residues. The CDR3: CASSDVLSGNTIYF. DNA for the CDR3: TGTGCCAGCAGTGACGTATTGAGTGGAAACACCATATATTTT.

The gene calls are TRBV27 and TRBJ2-3; 7 nucleotides align to TRBD1. The CDR3 consists of 18 residues. Trimming cost V 7 bases and J 0 bases; bases outside gene matches: 16. Germline V lookup: CDR1 MNHEY, CDR2 SMNVEV (reference sequence). The CDR3 loop reads CASTPRTGTLSSTDTQYF. CDR3 nucleotides: TGTGCCAGCACTCCCAGGACAGGAACGCTTTCTAGCACAGATACGCAGTATTTT.

This sequence joins TRBV29-1 and TRBJ2-3; the D gene is possibly TRBD1 (6 bases). Trimming removed 4 bases at V and 0 bases at J, with 14 bases between. The CDR3 is 15 amino acids. Germline CDR1 reads SQVTM; CDR2 reads ANQGSEA. As DNA, the CDR3 is TGCAGCGTTGCAGGACAGCGAACTAGCACAGATACGCAGTATTTT. Protein sequence: CSVAGQRTSTDTQYF.

This rearrangement joins TRBV20-1 to TRBJ2-5; 12 bases are shared with TRBD2. Germline CDR1 reads DFQATT; CDR2 reads SNEGSKA (reference sequence). This CDR3 has 16 residues. With 6 bases clipped from V and 3 bases from J, the junction kept 11 bases outside the gene matches. CDR3 bases: TGCAGTGCCCCTCCCCGGACTAGCGGGAAGAAAGAGACCCAGTACTTC. This sequence encodes CSAPPRTSGKKETQYF.

The chain combines TRBV18 with TRBJ2-1; the D is unclear. Per the germline V gene, CDR1 is KGHSH and CDR2 is LQKENI. This CDR3 region has 16 residues. V was clipped by 3 bases and J by 8 bases, with 20 bases between them. CDR3 bases: TGTGCCAGCTCACCGAGGTTTCCTACCCTGGATGATGAGCAGTTCTTC. This codes for CASSPRFPTLDDEQFF. Based on the CDR3 plus reference TRBV18 and TRBJ2-1, the full variable domain is NAGVMQNPRHLVRRRGQEARLRCSPMKGHSHVYWYRQLPEEGLKFMVYLQKENIIDESGMPKERFSAEFPKEGPSILRIQQVVRGDSAAYFCASSPRFPTLDDEQFFGPGTRLTVL.

This clonotype was recorded a few times. The chain joins TRBV20-1 to TRBJ2-3; 8 positions agree with TRBD2. V dropped 6 bases and J dropped 4; count of bases not matched to a gene: 6. Per germline, CDR1 DFQATT and CDR2 SNEGSKA (reference sequence). CDR3 length: 13 residues. The CDR3 DNA reads as TGCAGTGCCCCCCTAGCGGGCCCAGATACGCAGTATTTT. This gives the protein CSAPLAGPDTQYF.

The rearrangement links TRBV14 to TRBJ2-3, with 8 bases matching TRBD1. CDR1 SGHDN and CDR2 FVKESK come from the germline V gene. Trimming took 4 bases from V and 4 from J; bases not matched to a gene: 7. CDR3 length equals 15 residues. The CDR3 sequence: CASSPLRGLADTQYF. CDR3 DNA: TGTGCCAGCAGCCCCCTCAGGGGGCTGGCAGATACGCAGTATTTT.

As concerns this clonotype: The junction shows a germline mismatch at one end, possibly a read error. V gene TRBV7-6 combines with J gene TRBJ1-3; D unclear. In germline, CDR1 is SGHVS, CDR2 FNYEAQ. This CDR3 region has 15 residues. CDR3 sequence reads: CASGLGINSGNTIYF. CDR3 coding DNA: TGTGCCAGCGGCTTGGGAATAAACTCTGGAAACACCATATATTTT.

V and J are TRBV24-1 and TRBJ1-1, with D hard to call. The germline V gene has CDR1 KGHDR and CDR2 SFDVKD. Trimming removed 4 bases at V and 11 bases at J, with 16 bases between. This CDR3 has 13 residues. The DNA of the CDR3 is TGTGCCACCAGTGACTCTAGTCCAGAGAGGGCTTTCTTT. Encoded protein: CATSDSSPERAFF.

The chain is built from TRBV5-1 and TRBJ2-1, with 9 bases aligning to TRBD2. CDR1 is SGHRS, CDR2 YFSETQ, per germline. This CDR3 contains 15 residues. V was pared by 3 bases and J by 6 bases, with 7 bases of the junction left unmatched. CDR3 residues: CASSWGSGGRNEQFF. For the CDR3, the DNA is TGCGCCAGCAGCTGGGGGAGCGGGGGGCGCAATGAGCAGTTCTTC.

A few counts support this clonotype. The rearrangement links TRBV28 to TRBJ1-2; D possibly corresponds to TRBD1 (6 bases). The ends were cut back, 3 bases at V and 5 bases at J, with 13 bases in the middle. CDR3 length: 14 amino acids. CDR1 and CDR2 (germline): MDHEN, SYDVKM. The CDR3 DNA sequence: TGTGCCAGCAGTTTGGGGTGGACAGTGTATGGCTACACCTTC. Protein: CASSLGWTVYGYTF.

The chain employs TRBV7-2 and TRBJ1-2; D call uncertain. Germline lookup yields CDR1 SGHTA and CDR2 FQGNSA. The ends were cut back, 4 bases at V and 7 bases at J, with 19 bases in the middle. The CDR3 totals 15 residues. The CDR3 loop is CASSSIRSLAGGYTF. CDR3 bases: TGTGCCAGCAGCTCCATCCGCAGCCTCGCGGGTGGCTACACCTTC. Full variable domain (missing parts from reference TRBV7-2 and TRBJ1-2): GAGVSQSPSNKVTEKGKDVELRCDPISGHTALYWYRQSLGQGLEFLIYFQGNSAPDKSGLPSDRFSAERTGGSVSTLTIQRTQQEDSAVYLCASSSIRSLAGGYTFGSGTRLTVV.

This clonotype was counted only a few times. This chain uses TRBV20-1 with TRBJ1-5; 9 bases fit TRBD1. The J segment lost 2 bases and the V segment lost 6 bases, leaving 17 bases of the junction unmatched. Germline CDR1 is DFQATT and CDR2 is SNEGSKA (reference sequence). The CDR3 sequence is 18 residues long. The DNA of the CDR3 is TGCAGTGCCAAACGGCCGGGACAGGGATTTTTTGGCAATCAGCCCCAGCATTTT. It codes for CSAKRPGQGFFGNQPQHF.

This chain connects TRBV25-1 to TRBJ2-2; D is uncertain. Germline CDR1 is MGHDK and CDR2 is SYGVNS. The ends were cut back, 1 base at V and 3 bases at J, with 9 bases in the middle. The CDR3 length is 15 residues. The CDR3 bases are TGTGCCAGCAGTGAATCGGACCGCTACACCGGGGAGCTGTTTTTT. Translation: CASSESDRYTGELFF.